This is a list of T cell receptor beta chains from one sample in a study of neurological immune-mediated disorders. TCRdb recomputed calls from the 5' RACE reads with MiXCR, one row per CDR3 protein. The profile shows 40,000 to 50,000 distinct CDR3 sequences, 10% to 13% of them singletons. The sequenced sample consisted of PBMCs. The receptors originated from a middle-aged woman with HTLV-1-associated myelopathy (HAM/TSP). The CDR3 runs from the conserved cysteine through the conserved F or W. D genes are given only for firm matches. Clone size is shown for a subset of rows, as once, few, many or a class of expanded clone.

d_call: TRBD1
cdr3_length: 12
clone_size: many
v_call: TRBV2
j_call: TRBJ1-1
cdr3_nt: TGTGCCAGCAGTGACGGGACAGGCAAAGCTTTCTTT
cdr3_aa: CASSDGTGKAFF

d_call: .
cdr3_length: 14
clone_size: many
v_call: TRBV24-1
j_call: TRBJ2-4
cdr3_nt: TGTGCCACCAGTGACACTGGGAAGGGGAACATTCAGTACTTC
cdr3_aa: CATSDTGKGNIQYF

d_call: .
cdr3_length: 11
clone_size: many
v_call: TRBV10-3
j_call: TRBJ2-7
cdr3_nt: TGTGCCATCAAGGAGGCCTACGAGCAGTACTTC
cdr3_aa: CAIKEAYEQYF

d_call: .
cdr3_length: 16
clone_size: many
v_call: TRBV29-1
j_call: TRBJ2-2
cdr3_nt: TGCAGCGTCGGAGGGGACAGAATAGCGAACACCGGGGAGCTGTTTTTT
cdr3_aa: CSVGGDRIANTGELFF

d_call: .
cdr3_length: 13
clone_size: many
v_call: TRBV5-1
j_call: TRBJ1-3
cdr3_nt: TGCGCCAGCAGCCTGGACATTGGAAACACCATATATTTT
cdr3_aa: CASSLDIGNTIYF

d_call: .
cdr3_length: 12
clone_size: many
v_call: TRBV27
j_call: TRBJ2-7
cdr3_nt: TGTGCCAGCAGTAACCCAGGAAGGGAGCAGTACTTC
cdr3_aa: CASSNPGREQYF

d_call: .
cdr3_length: 15
clone_size: many
v_call: TRBV12-3/TRBV12-4
j_call: TRBJ2-5
cdr3_nt: TGTGCCAGCAGTTTCGGGCTAGCTCCAGGAGAGACCCAGTACTTC
cdr3_aa: CASSFGLAPGETQYF

d_call: .
cdr3_length: 13
clone_size: .
v_call: TRBV27
j_call: TRBJ1-2
cdr3_nt: TGTGCCAGCAGCCCAGGGACAACGGGGGGCTACACCTTC
cdr3_aa: CASSPGTTGGYTF

d_call: .
cdr3_length: 17
clone_size: many
v_call: TRBV24-1
j_call: TRBJ2-2
cdr3_nt: TGTGCCACCAGTGATTCGGATCGTCTGGAGTGCACCGGGGAGCTGTTTTTT
cdr3_aa: CATSDSDRLECTGELFF

d_call: TRBD1
cdr3_length: 15
clone_size: .
v_call: TRBV5-1
j_call: TRBJ2-7
cdr3_nt: TGCGCCAGCAGCTTGCAAGGACAGGGTCAGGCCGAGCAGTACTTC
cdr3_aa: CASSLQGQGQAEQYF

d_call: TRBD1
cdr3_length: 15
clone_size: .
v_call: TRBV5-1
j_call: TRBJ2-7
cdr3_nt: TGCGCCAGCAGCCCTTCGACAGGGACCTCCTACGAGCAGTACTTC
cdr3_aa: CASSPSTGTSYEQYF

d_call: TRBD2
cdr3_length: 15
clone_size: many
v_call: TRBV9
j_call: TRBJ2-2
cdr3_nt: TGTGCCAGCAGCGTCGGCGGGGGAGTGACCGGGGAGCTGTTTTTT
cdr3_aa: CASSVGGGVTGELFF

d_call: .
cdr3_length: 13
clone_size: many
v_call: TRBV15
j_call: TRBJ2-7
cdr3_nt: TGTGCCACCAGCAGAGATATGTTTTACGAGCAGTACTTC
cdr3_aa: CATSRDMFYEQYF

d_call: TRBD1
cdr3_length: 15
clone_size: many
v_call: TRBV5-1
j_call: TRBJ1-1
cdr3_nt: TGCGCCAGCAGCTTGCCCGGGACAGGGGGCACTGAAGCTTTCTTT
cdr3_aa: CASSLPGTGGTEAFF

d_call: .
cdr3_length: 12
clone_size: many
v_call: TRBV12-3/TRBV12-4
j_call: TRBJ1-5
cdr3_nt: TGTGCCAGCACCTCCGGAGGCCAGCCCCAGCATTTT
cdr3_aa: CASTSGGQPQHF

d_call: .
cdr3_length: 14
clone_size: many
v_call: TRBV5-1
j_call: TRBJ1-5
cdr3_nt: TGCGCCAGCAGCTTATGGGACACCGATCAGCCCCAGCATTTT
cdr3_aa: CASSLWDTDQPQHF

d_call: .
cdr3_length: 11
clone_size: many
v_call: TRBV24-1
j_call: TRBJ1-2
cdr3_nt: TGTGCCACCAGTGATTTTAATGGCTACACCTTC
cdr3_aa: CATSDFNGYTF

d_call: TRBD2
cdr3_length: 14
clone_size: many
v_call: TRBV11-2
j_call: TRBJ2-7
cdr3_nt: TGTGCCAGCAGCTTAGACCTAGCGGCCTACGAGCAGTACTTC
cdr3_aa: CASSLDLAAYEQYF

d_call: TRBD2
cdr3_length: 15
clone_size: many
v_call: TRBV6-2/TRBV6-3
j_call: TRBJ2-1
cdr3_nt: TGTGCCAGCAGTCAACTAGCGGGGGGTAGTAATGAGCAGTTCTTC
cdr3_aa: CASSQLAGGSNEQFF

d_call: .
cdr3_length: 14
clone_size: many
v_call: TRBV5-1
j_call: TRBJ2-3
cdr3_nt: TGCGCCAGCAGCGACGCTGAGAGCACAGATACGCAGTATTTT
cdr3_aa: CASSDAESTDTQYF

d_call: TRBD1
cdr3_length: 15
clone_size: many
v_call: TRBV5-1
j_call: TRBJ2-7
cdr3_nt: TGCGCCAGCAGCACCGGGACAGGGGAATCCTACGAGCAGTACTTC
cdr3_aa: CASSTGTGESYEQYF

d_call: TRBD1
cdr3_length: 13
clone_size: many
v_call: TRBV7-6
j_call: TRBJ2-7
cdr3_nt: TGTGCCAGCAGCTCCTTGGACAGGGGAGAGCAGTACTTC
cdr3_aa: CASSSLDRGEQYF

d_call: .
cdr3_length: 14
clone_size: many
v_call: TRBV12-3/TRBV12-4
j_call: TRBJ2-3
cdr3_nt: TGTGCCAGCACCCCCGGGCTGGAGGCAGATACGCAGTATTTT
cdr3_aa: CASTPGLEADTQYF

d_call: TRBD1
cdr3_length: 16
clone_size: many
v_call: TRBV5-1
j_call: TRBJ2-2
cdr3_nt: TGCGCCAGCAGCTTGGCCGGGGACAGGGACACCGGGGAGCTGTTTTTT
cdr3_aa: CASSLAGDRDTGELFF

d_call: TRBD1
cdr3_length: 14
clone_size: many
v_call: TRBV18
j_call: TRBJ2-5
cdr3_nt: TGTGCCAGCTCACCTCCACAGGGGAAGCAGACCCAGTACTTC
cdr3_aa: CASSPPQGKQTQYF

d_call: .
cdr3_length: 16
clone_size: many
v_call: TRBV5-1
j_call: TRBJ2-4
cdr3_nt: TGCGCCAGCAGCCCTGGGAGTGCACTAGCCAAAAACATTCAGTACTTC
cdr3_aa: CASSPGSALAKNIQYF

d_call: .
cdr3_length: 15
clone_size: many
v_call: TRBV7-2
j_call: TRBJ2-3
cdr3_nt: TGTGCCAGCAGCTTAGTCGGGCAGAACACAGATACGCAGTATTTT
cdr3_aa: CASSLVGQNTDTQYF

d_call: .
cdr3_length: 13
clone_size: many
v_call: TRBV20-1
j_call: TRBJ1-2
cdr3_nt: TGCAGTGCTGGGGGGGGGGGCAACTATGGCTACACCTTC
cdr3_aa: CSAGGGGNYGYTF

d_call: .
cdr3_length: 15
clone_size: many
v_call: TRBV2
j_call: TRBJ2-2
cdr3_nt: TGTGCCAGCAGTGAACAGGGGCGTTCGGCCGGGGAGCTGTTTTTT
cdr3_aa: CASSEQGRSAGELFF

d_call: .
cdr3_length: 13
clone_size: many
v_call: TRBV30
j_call: TRBJ2-1
cdr3_nt: TGTGCCTGGAGTCCCCGGAGGTACAATGAGCAGTTCTTC
cdr3_aa: CAWSPRRYNEQFF

d_call: .
cdr3_length: 15
clone_size: .
v_call: TRBV7-2
j_call: TRBJ2-2
cdr3_nt: TGTGCCAGCAGTCCGAGGGCTGCGAACACCGGGGAGCTGTTTTTT
cdr3_aa: CASSPRAANTGELFF

d_call: .
cdr3_length: 15
clone_size: many
v_call: TRBV25-1
j_call: TRBJ1-2
cdr3_nt: TGTGCCAGCAGCCAAGGCGGACAGTCACTCTATGGCTACACCTTC
cdr3_aa: CASSQGGQSLYGYTF

d_call: .
cdr3_length: 14
clone_size: many
v_call: TRBV6-5
j_call: TRBJ1-1
cdr3_nt: TGTGCCAGCAGCCTCGGTACGATGAACACTGAAGCTTTCTTT
cdr3_aa: CASSLGTMNTEAFF

d_call: .
cdr3_length: 16
clone_size: many
v_call: TRBV14
j_call: TRBJ1-6
cdr3_nt: TGTGCCAGCAGCCAAGATTGGGGGGCCCAACGTTCACCCCTCCACTTT
cdr3_aa: CASSQDWGAQRSPLHF

d_call: .
cdr3_length: 14
clone_size: many
v_call: TRBV4-1
j_call: TRBJ2-7
cdr3_nt: TGCGCCAGCAGCCAAGGGAGGGCGGCCTACGAGCAGTACTTC
cdr3_aa: CASSQGRAAYEQYF

d_call: TRBD2
cdr3_length: 17
clone_size: few
v_call: TRBV7-8
j_call: TRBJ2-3
cdr3_nt: TGTGCCAGCAGCTTAGCCCAGCGGGGGGGGGACACAGATACGCAGTATTTT
cdr3_aa: CASSLAQRGGDTDTQYF

d_call: .
cdr3_length: 16
clone_size: few
v_call: TRBV4-3
j_call: TRBJ1-2
cdr3_nt: TGCGCCAGCAGCCAAGCCCCGGGACGGACGAACTATGGCTACACCTTC
cdr3_aa: CASSQAPGRTNYGYTF

d_call: .
cdr3_length: 12
clone_size: many
v_call: TRBV20-1
j_call: TRBJ1-2
cdr3_nt: TGCAGTGCACGCCAGGGGATCTATGGCTACACCTTC
cdr3_aa: CSARQGIYGYTF

d_call: TRBD2
cdr3_length: 15
clone_size: many
v_call: TRBV5-1
j_call: TRBJ2-1
cdr3_nt: TGCGCCAGCAGGGTACTAGCGGGGACCCACAATGAGCAGTTCTTC
cdr3_aa: CASRVLAGTHNEQFF

d_call: TRBD2
cdr3_length: 16
clone_size: few
v_call: TRBV7-2
j_call: TRBJ2-3
cdr3_nt: TGTGCCAGCAGCACCCGTCTAGCGGGGGAGGCAGATACGCAGTATTTT
cdr3_aa: CASSTRLAGEADTQYF

d_call: .
cdr3_length: 14
clone_size: many
v_call: TRBV9
j_call: TRBJ1-3
cdr3_nt: TGTGCCAGCAGCGTAGAGGAACCGGCGGACACCATATATTTT
cdr3_aa: CASSVEEPADTIYF

d_call: TRBD2
cdr3_length: 14
clone_size: many
v_call: TRBV20-1
j_call: TRBJ2-1
cdr3_nt: TGCAGTGCTAGAGATCGGGGAGCGGGGGGGGAGCAGTTCTTC
cdr3_aa: CSARDRGAGGEQFF

d_call: TRBD1
cdr3_length: 15
clone_size: many
v_call: TRBV15
j_call: TRBJ2-7
cdr3_nt: TGTGCCACCAGCAGAGAATATGGGACAGCCTACGAGCAGTACTTC
cdr3_aa: CATSREYGTAYEQYF

d_call: .
cdr3_length: 16
clone_size: .
v_call: TRBV5-6
j_call: TRBJ2-5
cdr3_nt: TGTGCCAGCAGCTTGGGGCAGGGGCAGTACCAAGAGACCCAGTACTTC
cdr3_aa: CASSLGQGQYQETQYF

d_call: TRBD1
cdr3_length: 13
clone_size: many
v_call: TRBV5-4
j_call: TRBJ2-1
cdr3_nt: TGTGCCAGCAGCCCAGGGGGACGGGGTGAGCAGTTCTTC
cdr3_aa: CASSPGGRGEQFF

d_call: TRBD2
cdr3_length: 12
clone_size: many
v_call: TRBV3-1
j_call: TRBJ2-7
cdr3_nt: TGTGCCAGCAGCCAATTAGCGGGGGAGCAGTACTTC
cdr3_aa: CASSQLAGEQYF

d_call: .
cdr3_length: 14
clone_size: many
v_call: TRBV11-2
j_call: TRBJ1-1
cdr3_nt: TGTGCCAGCAGCTCCCTCGGACTAAACACTGAAGCTTTCTTT
cdr3_aa: CASSSLGLNTEAFF

d_call: TRBD2
cdr3_length: 15
clone_size: many
v_call: TRBV4-1
j_call: TRBJ2-3
cdr3_nt: TGCGCCAGCAGGGCGACTAGCGGGGCGTCAGATACGCAGTATTTT
cdr3_aa: CASRATSGASDTQYF

d_call: TRBD1
cdr3_length: 16
clone_size: many
v_call: TRBV9
j_call: TRBJ2-7
cdr3_nt: TGTGCCAGCAGCCCTCGGACAGGGAAAAGGCCCTACGAGCAGTACTTC
cdr3_aa: CASSPRTGKRPYEQYF

d_call: TRBD2
cdr3_length: 20
clone_size: .
v_call: TRBV12-3/TRBV12-4
j_call: TRBJ2-1
cdr3_nt: TGTGCCAGCAGTTTCCGCGCGGGACTAGCGGGGTCAAGATCCTACAATGAGCAGTTCTTC
cdr3_aa: CASSFRAGLAGSRSYNEQFF